This T cell receptor beta chain was sequenced for a study of blood T cell repertoires in COVID-19. Data came from immunoSEQ multiplex PCR; TCRdb stores just in-frame clones and leaves some out. The sample has 300,000 to 450,000 clones; around 84% are singletons. With V trimmed by 10 bases and J by 0 bases, 8 bases remained unmatched. The CDR3 has 14 amino acids. The germline V gene has CDR1 ENHRY and CDR2 SYGVKD. The chain recombines TRBV10-3 with TRBJ2-7, with 8 bases fitting TRBD1. The material sequenced was peripheral blood. This sequence was found in a human donor in a cohort sampled during active COVID-19. In DNA, the CDR3 is TGTGCCAGTAAACAGGGGGAAAGCTCCTACGAGCAGTACTTC. Protein sequence: CASKQGESSYEQYF.